These 5 T cell receptor beta chains were all obtained from the same sample, sequenced in a study of blood T cell repertoires in COVID-19. Profiled with immunoSEQ multiplex PCR; TCRdb holds only in-frame clones, not every one. The top ten hold approximately 3.6% of the sample, which has roughly 380,000 clones, about 85% seen once. Sequencing used peripheral blood. These receptors were obtained from a woman between 18 and 30 years old with acute or convalescent COVID-19.

CDR3 amino acids: CASTNTDTQYF. The CDR3 DNA reads TGTGCCAGCACAAACACAGATACGCAGTATTTT. The chain links TRBV6-5 to TRBJ2-3; D remains unclear. CDR3 size: 11 residues. Trimming shortened V by 7 bases and J by 2 bases, and 4 bases separated the two germline ends. Germline lookup yields CDR1 MNHEY and CDR2 SVGAGI.

The chain recombines TRBV3-1 (or the pseudogene TRBV3-2) with TRBJ2-2, with D uncertain. The CDR3 runs 13 residues. The germline gives CDR1 LGHDT, CDR2 YNNKEL (reference sequence). V was clipped by 4 bases and J by 6 bases, with 9 bases between them. CDR3 DNA sequence: TGTGCCAGCAGCCCCCGAGTCTCCGGGGAGCTGTTTTTT. Translated: CASSPRVSGELFF.

The rearrangement links TRBV5-6 to TRBJ1-3; 8 bases are shared with TRBD1. The CDR3 sequence is 16 residues long. CDR1 and CDR2 from the germline V gene are SGHDT and YYEEEE. The junction had 6 bases not matched to a gene; V was cut back by 4 bases and J by 0 bases. The CDR3 nucleotides read TGTGCCAGCAGCCCCGGGACAGGATTCTCTGGAAACACCATATATTTT. Its translation is CASSPGTGFSGNTIYF.

The V gene is TRBV9, the J gene TRBJ1-2, with a tentative D call TRBD1 (6 bases). The ends were cut back, 0 bases at V and 9 bases at J, with 15 bases in the middle. CDR1 and CDR2 from the germline V gene are SGDLS and YYNGEE. The CDR3 runs to 14 residues. CDR3 amino acids: CASSVERGSDRYTF. For the CDR3, the DNA is TGTGCCAGCAGCGTAGAGAGGGGGAGTGATCGCTACACCTTC.

This chain connects TRBV6-5 to TRBJ1-2; 7 bases are a match to TRBD1. This CDR3 comprises 14 residues. V shed 2 bases and J 9 bases; nucleotides not matched to a gene: 9. CDR1 is MNHEY, CDR2 SVGAGI, per germline. CDR3 nucleotides: TGTGCCAGCAGTTACGCAGGGGGGCTCGAGAGCTACACCTTC. This sequence encodes CASSYAGGLESYTF.